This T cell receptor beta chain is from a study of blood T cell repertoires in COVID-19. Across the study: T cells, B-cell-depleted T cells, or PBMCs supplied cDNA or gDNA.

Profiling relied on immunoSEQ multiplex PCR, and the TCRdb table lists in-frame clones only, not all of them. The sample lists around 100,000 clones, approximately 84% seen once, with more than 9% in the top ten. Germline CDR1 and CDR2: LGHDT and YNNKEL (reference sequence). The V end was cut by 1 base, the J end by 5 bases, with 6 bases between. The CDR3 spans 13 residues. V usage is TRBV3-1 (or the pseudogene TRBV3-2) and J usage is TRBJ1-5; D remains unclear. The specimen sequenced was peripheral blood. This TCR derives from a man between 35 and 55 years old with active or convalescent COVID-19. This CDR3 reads CASSQAPDQPQHF. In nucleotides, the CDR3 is TGTGCCAGCAGCCAAGCTCCGGATCAGCCCCAGCATTTT.